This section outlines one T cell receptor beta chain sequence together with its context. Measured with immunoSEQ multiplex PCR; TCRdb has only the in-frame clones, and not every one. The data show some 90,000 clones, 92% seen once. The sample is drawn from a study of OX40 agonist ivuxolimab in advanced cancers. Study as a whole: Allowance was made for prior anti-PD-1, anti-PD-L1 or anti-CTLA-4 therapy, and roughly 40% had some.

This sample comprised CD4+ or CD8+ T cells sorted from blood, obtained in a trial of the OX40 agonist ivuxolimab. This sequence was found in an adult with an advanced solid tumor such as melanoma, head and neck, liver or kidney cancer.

The DNA for the CDR3 is TGTGCCAGCAGTGAAACAGGGGGCTTAAATGAAAAACTGTTTTTT. It yields the protein CASSETGGLNEKLFF. V usage is TRBV2 and J usage is TRBJ1-4; TRBD1 matches 9 bases. CDR3 length: 15 amino acids. Germline CDR1 and CDR2: SNHLY and FYNNEI. The V gene end was trimmed by 2 bases and the J gene end by 5 bases; junction bases not matched to a gene: 3.